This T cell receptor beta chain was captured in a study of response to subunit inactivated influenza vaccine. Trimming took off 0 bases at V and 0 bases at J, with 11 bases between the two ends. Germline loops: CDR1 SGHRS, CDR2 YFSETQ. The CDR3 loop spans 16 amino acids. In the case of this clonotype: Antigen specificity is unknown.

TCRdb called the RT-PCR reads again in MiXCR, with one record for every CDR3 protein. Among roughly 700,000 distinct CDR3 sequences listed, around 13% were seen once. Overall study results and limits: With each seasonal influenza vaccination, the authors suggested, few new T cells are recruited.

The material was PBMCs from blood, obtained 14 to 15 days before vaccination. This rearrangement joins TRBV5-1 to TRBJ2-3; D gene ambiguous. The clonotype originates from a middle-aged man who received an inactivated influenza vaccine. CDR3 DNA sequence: TGCGCCAGCAGCTTGGAGGCCGGAAAGAGCACAGATACGCAGTATTTT. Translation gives CASSLEAGKSTDTQYF.